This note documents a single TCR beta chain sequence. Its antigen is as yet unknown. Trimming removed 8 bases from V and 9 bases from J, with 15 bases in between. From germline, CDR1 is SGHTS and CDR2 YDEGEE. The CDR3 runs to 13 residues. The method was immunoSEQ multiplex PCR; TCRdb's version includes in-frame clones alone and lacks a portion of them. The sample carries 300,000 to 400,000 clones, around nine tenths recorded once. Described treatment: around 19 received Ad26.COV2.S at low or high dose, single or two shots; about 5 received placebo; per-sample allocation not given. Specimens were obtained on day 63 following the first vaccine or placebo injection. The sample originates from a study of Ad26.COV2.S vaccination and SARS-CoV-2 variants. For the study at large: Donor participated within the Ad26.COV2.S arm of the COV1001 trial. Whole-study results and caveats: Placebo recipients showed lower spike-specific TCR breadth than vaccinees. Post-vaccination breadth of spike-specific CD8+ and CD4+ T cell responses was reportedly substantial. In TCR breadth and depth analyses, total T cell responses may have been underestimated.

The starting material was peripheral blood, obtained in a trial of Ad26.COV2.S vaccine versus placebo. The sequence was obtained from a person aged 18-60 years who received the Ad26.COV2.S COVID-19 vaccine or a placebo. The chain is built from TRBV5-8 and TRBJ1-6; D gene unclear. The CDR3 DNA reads TGTGCCAGTAACGTAGGAAGGGCTTCACCCCTCCACTTT. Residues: CASNVGRASPLHF.